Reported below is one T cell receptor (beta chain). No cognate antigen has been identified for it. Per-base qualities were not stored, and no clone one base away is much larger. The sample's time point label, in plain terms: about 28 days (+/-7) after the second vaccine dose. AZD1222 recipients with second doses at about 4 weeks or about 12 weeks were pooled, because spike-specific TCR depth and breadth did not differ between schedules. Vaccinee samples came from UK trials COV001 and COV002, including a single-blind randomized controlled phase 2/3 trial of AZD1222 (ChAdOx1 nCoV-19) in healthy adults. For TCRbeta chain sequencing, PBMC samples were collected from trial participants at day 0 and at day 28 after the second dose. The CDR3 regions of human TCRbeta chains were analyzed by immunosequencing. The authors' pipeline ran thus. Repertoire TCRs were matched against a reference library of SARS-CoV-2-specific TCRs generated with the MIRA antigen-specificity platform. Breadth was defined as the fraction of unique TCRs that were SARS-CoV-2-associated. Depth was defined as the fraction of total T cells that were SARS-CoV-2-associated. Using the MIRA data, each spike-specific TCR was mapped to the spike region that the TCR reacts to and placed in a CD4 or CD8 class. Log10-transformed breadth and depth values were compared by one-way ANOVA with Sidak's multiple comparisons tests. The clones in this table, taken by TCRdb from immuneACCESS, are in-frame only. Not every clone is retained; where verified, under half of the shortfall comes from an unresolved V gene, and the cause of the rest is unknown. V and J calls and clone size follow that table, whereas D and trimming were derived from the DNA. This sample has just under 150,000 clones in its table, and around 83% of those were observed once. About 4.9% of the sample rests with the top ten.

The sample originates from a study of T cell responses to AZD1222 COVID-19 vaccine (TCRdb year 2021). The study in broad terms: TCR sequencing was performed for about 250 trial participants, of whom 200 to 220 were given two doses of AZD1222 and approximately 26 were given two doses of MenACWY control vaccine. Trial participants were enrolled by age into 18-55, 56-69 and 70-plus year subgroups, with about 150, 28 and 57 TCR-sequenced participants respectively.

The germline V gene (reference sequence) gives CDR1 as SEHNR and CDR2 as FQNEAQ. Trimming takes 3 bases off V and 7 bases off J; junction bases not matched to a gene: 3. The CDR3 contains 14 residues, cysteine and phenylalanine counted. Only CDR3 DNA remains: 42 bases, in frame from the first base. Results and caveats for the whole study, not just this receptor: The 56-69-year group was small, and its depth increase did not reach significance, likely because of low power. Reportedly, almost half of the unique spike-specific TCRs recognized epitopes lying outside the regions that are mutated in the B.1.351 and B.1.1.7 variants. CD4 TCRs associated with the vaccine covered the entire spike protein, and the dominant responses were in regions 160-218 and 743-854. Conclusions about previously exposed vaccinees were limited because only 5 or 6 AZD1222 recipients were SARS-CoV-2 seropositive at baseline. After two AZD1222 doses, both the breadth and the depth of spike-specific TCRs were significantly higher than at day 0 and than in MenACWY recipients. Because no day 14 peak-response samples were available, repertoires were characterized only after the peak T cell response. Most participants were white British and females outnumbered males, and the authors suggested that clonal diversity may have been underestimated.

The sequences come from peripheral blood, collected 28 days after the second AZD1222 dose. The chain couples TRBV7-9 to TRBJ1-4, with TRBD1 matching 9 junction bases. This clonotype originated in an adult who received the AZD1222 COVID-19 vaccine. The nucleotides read TGTGCCAGCAGCTTCGGACAGGGGAGTGAAAAACTGTTTTTT. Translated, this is CASSFGQGSEKLFF.